The 31 T cell receptor beta chains below all came from one sample that was sequenced in a study of T-cell memory formation after mild COVID-19. TCRdb recomputed calls from the 5' RACE reads with MiXCR, one row per CDR3 protein. The data hold more than 300,000 distinct CDR3 sequences, with roughly 13% observed a single time. Sequencing was carried out using PBMCs or a T cell subset sorted from them (not recorded which). The receptors originated from a man between 18 and 35 years old who had mild COVID-19 (a few samples of this study predate the infection). Cell type and time point are not known.

This clonotype was counted at least ten times. The chain recombines TRBV5-5 with TRBJ2-2; unclear D gene. The V gene lost 4 bases and the J gene lost 4 bases, with 8 bases spanning the gap. Per the germline V gene, CDR1 is SGHKS and CDR2 is YYEKEE (reference sequence). The CDR3 consists of 13 residues. The CDR3 sequence: CASSPLGTGELFF. Here the CDR3 DNA reads TGTGCCAGCAGCCCGTTGGGCACCGGGGAGCTGTTTTTT.

The J gene is TRBJ2-5, the V gene TRBV12-3 or TRBV12-4, with 13 bases fitting TRBD2. Losses at the gene ends were 5 bases for V and 6 bases for J; bases not matched to a gene: 0. CDR3 size: 13 residues. Written as DNA, the CDR3 is TGTGCCAGCAGTGGGACTAGCGGGAAGACCCAGTACTTC. The encoded protein is CASSGTSGKTQYF.

J is TRBJ2-4 and V is TRBV6-5; no firm D call. Per germline, CDR1 MNHEY and CDR2 SVGAGI. Trimming pared 0 bases from V and 8 bases from J, leaving 14 bases between. The CDR3 consists of 15 residues. The CDR3 spells CASSYSPLRCDIQYF. CDR3 nucleotides: TGTGCCAGCAGTTACTCGCCGTTAAGGTGTGACATTCAGTACTTC.

This clonotype has more than one count but fewer than ten. This rearrangement joins TRBV4-1 to TRBJ2-3, with D unresolved. The CDR3 consists of 15 residues. Germline V gene sequence: CDR1 MGHRA, CDR2 YSYEKL. V was shortened by 0 bases and J by 3 bases, with 10 bases between the two germline ends. The CDR3 region has the DNA TGCGCCAGCAGCCAAGACCCCCACGGTACAGATACGCAGTATTTT. This sequence encodes CASSQDPHGTDTQYF.

A few counts support this clonotype. J is TRBJ2-1 and V is TRBV9; 7 bases are a match to TRBD1. The CDR3 contains 13 residues. Germline-derived CDR1 and CDR2 are SGDLS and YYNGEE. The V gene end was trimmed by 0 bases and the J gene end by 9 bases; junction bases not matched to a gene: 3. The CDR3 region is CASSVGGGTEQFF. CDR3 bases: TGTGCCAGCAGCGTAGGAGGGGGCACTGAGCAGTTCTTC.

This clonotype was picked up many times. The chain couples TRBV5-1 to TRBJ2-7; a weak D match, TRBD1 (5 bases). The V and J ends lost 0 bases and 0 bases respectively, with 19 bases between them. There are 18 residues in the CDR3. Germline CDR1 is SGHRS and CDR2 is YFSETQ. The CDR3 DNA follows: TGCGCCAGCAGCTTGGCCGGGCAGGGTGTGGGCAGCTCCTACGAGCAGTACTTC. This sequence encodes CASSLAGQGVGSSYEQYF.

V is TRBV11-2 and J is TRBJ2-1; D unresolved. CDR1 is SGHAT and CDR2 is FQNNGV in the germline V gene. V was cut by 5 bases and J by 0 bases, with 14 bases left in between. The CDR3 covers 16 residues. The CDR3 loop reads CASSPSPSLSYNEQFF. In DNA, the CDR3 is TGTGCCAGCAGCCCCTCCCCTTCGCTCTCCTACAATGAGCAGTTCTTC.

The chain has TRBV12-5 and TRBJ2-5; unclear D gene. Germline CDR1 and CDR2: LGHNT and FRNRAP. The CDR3 contains 13 residues. V lost 3 bases and J 3 bases, leaving 8 bases between the germline ends. The DNA of the CDR3 is TGTGCTAGTGGTTTCGGGCCAGAAGAGACCCAGTACTTC. Translation gives CASGFGPEETQYF.

The J gene is TRBJ2-1, the V gene TRBV9; 11 nucleotides agree with TRBD1. The CDR3 totals 15 residues. Germline values: CDR1 SGDLS, CDR2 YYNGEE. V lost 0 bases and J lost 6; bases outside the gene matches: 2. The CDR3 DNA follows: TGTGCCAGCAGCGTAGAAGGACAGGGGGCCAATGAGCAGTTCTTC. Translating it yields CASSVEGQGANEQFF.

This clonotype came up many times. The V and J genes are TRBV12-3 or TRBV12-4 and TRBJ1-3; D ambiguous. V gave up 2 bases and J gave up 0 bases, with 2 bases separating them. The CDR3 is made up of 13 amino acids. CDR3 in DNA: TGTGCCAGCAGTTTACGCTCTGGAAACACCATATATTTT. Translating gives CASSLRSGNTIYF.

This clonotype occurred many times. The CDR3 DNA sequence: TGTGCCAGCAGCTTAGAAGGGTCCACTGAAGCTTTCTTT. This codes for CASSLEGSTEAFF. The rearrangement links TRBV7-9 to TRBJ1-1; D gene unclear. The germline V gene has CDR1 SEHNR and CDR2 FQNEAQ (reference sequence). The V gene lost 1 base and the J gene lost 4 bases, with 7 bases spanning the gap. The CDR3 spans 13 residues. The whole variable domain, filled in from reference TRBV7-9 and TRBJ1-1, reads DTGVSQNPRHKITKRGQNVTFRCDPISEHNRLYWYRQTLGQGPEFLTYFQNEAQLEKSRLLSDRFSAERPKGSFSTLEIQRTEQGDSAMYLCASSLEGSTEAFFGQGTRLTVV.

There are many counts of this clonotype. The J gene is TRBJ2-1, the V gene TRBV6-6, with 14 bases fitting TRBD2. There are 20 residues in the CDR3. V lost 2 bases to trimming and J lost 7 bases; unmatched junction nucleotides: 16. In germline, CDR1 is MNHNY, CDR2 SVGAGI (reference sequence). CDR3 protein: CASSYPTRLAGGSSANEQFF. The DNA for the CDR3 is TGTGCCAGCAGTTACCCTACCAGACTAGCGGGGGGGAGCTCGGCGAATGAGCAGTTCTTC.

This chain joins TRBV7-2 and TRBJ1-5; 10 bases match TRBD1. The ends lost 5 bases at V and 4 bases at J; junction bases unmatched: 2. The CDR3 runs 14 residues. Germline V gene data show CDR1 as SGHTA and CDR2 as FQGNSA. The CDR3 is CASSGTGVNQPQHF. CDR3 sequence (DNA): TGTGCCAGCAGCGGGACAGGGGTAAATCAGCCCCAGCATTTT.

This clonotype was found a few times. The V gene is TRBV6-5, the J gene TRBJ1-1; 10 bases align to TRBD1. The CDR3 contains 17 residues. Losses at the gene ends were 6 bases for V and 4 bases for J; bases not matched to a gene: 14. CDR1 is MNHEY, CDR2 SVGAGI, per germline. CDR3 residues: CASRVTGGSGWVTEAFF. In nucleotides, the CDR3 is TGTGCCAGCAGAGTGACAGGGGGCTCGGGTTGGGTCACTGAAGCTTTCTTT.

The rearrangement joins TRBV6-2 or TRBV6-3 to TRBJ1-1, with 8 bases matching TRBD1. This CDR3 comprises 15 residues. Germline V gene data show CDR1 as MNHEY and CDR2 as SVGEGT. After removal of 8 bases from V and 1 base from J, the junction contained 9 bases not matched to a gene. CDR3 residues: CASRRAQGANTEAFF. The CDR3 DNA follows: TGTGCCAGCCGCCGCGCGCAGGGGGCGAACACTGAAGCTTTCTTT.

This clonotype was observed a few times. The rearrangement joins TRBV7-8 to TRBJ1-2, with no clear D. V was trimmed by 4 bases and J by 6 bases, leaving 15 bases between them. CDR1 SGHVS and CDR2 FQNEAQ come from the germline V gene. CDR3 size: 14 residues. CDR3 loop: CASSSGQLTHGYTF. Written as DNA, the CDR3 is TGTGCCAGCAGCTCGGGTCAGCTCACCCATGGCTACACCTTC. Full variable domain (missing parts from reference TRBV7-8 and TRBJ1-2): GAGVSQSPRYKVAKRGQDVALRCDPISGHVSLFWYQQALGQGPEFLTYFQNEAQLDKSGLPSDRFFAERPEGSVSTLKIQRTQQEDSAVYLCASSSGQLTHGYTFGSGTRLTVV.

This clonotype occurred a few times. CDR3 sequence (DNA): TGCGCCAGCAGCTTGATAAAGGGGGATTGGACAGATACGCAGTATTTT. Amino acids: CASSLIKGDWTDTQYF. The chain has TRBV5-1 and TRBJ2-3; D is possibly TRBD1 (6 bases). The CDR3 is 16 residues long. Looked up from germline, CDR1 is SGHRS and CDR2 is YFSETQ. The V and J ends lost 1 base and 3 bases respectively, with 15 bases between them.

The chain joins TRBV28 to TRBJ1-4; possible D gene TRBD1, 6 bases. Germline V gene data show CDR1 as MDHEN and CDR2 as SYDVKM. This CDR3 is 17 amino acids long. V lost 4 bases and J 7 bases, leaving 22 bases between the germline ends. Here the CDR3 reads CASSSLTGTKGSEKLFF. The CDR3 DNA sequence: TGTGCCAGCAGTTCACTAACAGGGACGAAAGGGAGTGAAAAACTGTTTTTT.

This rearrangement joins TRBV6-5 to TRBJ2-1; D may be TRBD2 (5 bases). Looked up from germline, CDR1 is MNHEY and CDR2 is SVGAGI. This CDR3 spans 11 amino acids. The V end was cut by 7 bases, the J end by 10 bases, with 11 bases between. CDR3 residues: CASTGPGEQFF. The CDR3 DNA is TGTGCCAGCACCGGACCGGGAGAGCAGTTCTTC.

This clonotype was observed a handful of times. The chain has TRBV2 and TRBJ1-2; TRBD1 matches at 9 bases. Germline loops: CDR1 SNHLY, CDR2 FYNNEI. The CDR3 length is 15 residues. The trim removed 7 bases at V and 0 bases at J, leaving 6 bases unmatched. CDR3 coding DNA: TGTGCCAGCAATGACTGGGACAGGGCTAACTATGGCTACACCTTC. It translates to CASNDWDRANYGYTF.

This clonotype was counted ten times or more. The CDR3 loop reads CATSRDLGQGFDEKLFF. The CDR3 DNA follows: TGTGCCACCAGCAGAGATTTGGGACAGGGGTTCGATGAAAAACTGTTTTTT. V is TRBV15 and J is TRBJ1-4; TRBD1 aligns across 10 bases. The J segment lost 6 bases and the V segment lost 0 bases, leaving 7 bases of the junction unmatched. This CDR3 spans 17 amino acids. CDR1 is LNHNV, CDR2 YYDKDF, per germline (reference sequence).

The sample holds many counts of this clonotype. This chain uses TRBV9 with TRBJ2-1; possibly TRBD2 for D (7 bases). V lost 0 bases, J lost 5 bases, and 15 bases lay in between. This CDR3 is built from 16 residues. Germline-derived CDR1 and CDR2 are SGDLS and YYNGEE. The CDR3 DNA reads as TGTGCCAGCAGCGTAGGGAGGGGGGGGCCACACAATGAGCAGTTCTTC. Protein sequence: CASSVGRGGPHNEQFF.

The chain couples TRBV2 to TRBJ1-2, with D perhaps matching TRBD1 (5 bases). V lost 6 bases and J lost 3, with 14 bases in between. The length of the CDR3 is 14 residues. Germline V lookup: CDR1 SNHLY, CDR2 FYNNEI. CDR3 DNA: TGTGCCAGCAGCTCGGGACCATCGCACTATGGCTACACCTTC. Translated, it gives CASSSGPSHYGYTF.

This clonotype was detected a few times. Its ends do not fully match the called genes, so a read error is possible. The chain carries TRBV7-7 and TRBJ2-1; D is possibly TRBD1 (6 bases). The germline CDR1 and CDR2 sequences are SSHAT and FNYEAQ (reference sequence). The CDR3 spans 14 residues. The CDR3 sequence: CASSSGQTSNEQFF. Here the CDR3 DNA reads TGTGCTAGCAGCTCTGGACAGACCAGCAATGAGCAGTTCTTC.

The V call is TRBV10-1, the J call TRBJ2-7; a possible D gene is TRBD1 (5 bases). CDR3 size: 12 residues. CDR1 is WNHNN, CDR2 SYGVQD, per germline (reference sequence). Deletions cut 4 bases from V and 6 bases from J, with 10 bases between. The CDR3 here is CASSADRIEQYF. The CDR3 DNA reads as TGCGCCAGCAGTGCAGACAGAATCGAGCAGTACTTC.

CDR3 loop: CASSPRTSLYGYTF. DNA of the CDR3: TGTGCCAGCAGCCCTAGGACGAGCCTCTATGGCTACACCTTC. The V gene is TRBV7-8, the J gene TRBJ1-2; D is ambiguous. Germline CDR1 and CDR2: SGHVS and FQNEAQ. The CDR3 runs to 14 residues. Trimming cost V 5 bases and J 4 bases, with 14 bases left between them.

This clonotype was seen only a few times. The V gene is TRBV6-5, the J gene TRBJ2-2; 8 bases agree with TRBD2. The length of the CDR3 is 14 residues. V lost 7 bases and J lost 0; bases outside the gene matches: 1. Germline CDR1 MNHEY, CDR2 SVGAGI. The CDR3 DNA reads TGTGCCAGCAAGCGGGGGCCGAACACCGGGGAGCTGTTTTTT. The encoded protein is CASKRGPNTGELFF.

The rearrangement uses TRBV7-2 and TRBJ1-1; D is perhaps TRBD1 (6 bases). Trimming shortened V by 4 bases and J by 3 bases, and 9 bases separated the two germline ends. The CDR3 is made up of 13 amino acids. Germline values: CDR1 SGHTA, CDR2 FQGNSA. CDR3 in amino acids: CASSSSGDTEAFF. CDR3 nucleotides: TGTGCCAGCAGCTCATCAGGGGACACTGAAGCTTTCTTT.

V gene TRBV4-1 combines with J gene TRBJ2-7; D remains ambiguous. Germline assignment: CDR1 MGHRA and CDR2 YSYEKL. The CDR3 is 13 residues long. V was shortened by 0 bases and J by 7 bases, with 10 bases between the two germline ends. CDR3 DNA sequence: TGCGCCAGCAGCCAAGATCCGGCAGGAGAGCAGTACTTC. The encoded protein is CASSQDPAGEQYF.

This clonotype has at least ten counts. The gene calls are TRBV5-1 and TRBJ1-1, with TRBD1 as a possible D gene (6 bases). The CDR3 contains 14 residues. CDR1 and CDR2 (germline): SGHRS, YFSETQ. Trimming shortened V by 3 bases and J by 1 base, and 10 bases separated the two germline ends. CDR3 in amino acids: CASSSQGGNTEAFF. The CDR3 region has the DNA TGCGCCAGCAGCTCACAGGGCGGGAACACTGAAGCTTTCTTT.

The gene calls are TRBV6-5 and TRBJ2-1; 12 nucleotides match TRBD2. CDR3 length: 15 residues. Germline assignment: CDR1 MNHEY and CDR2 SVGAGI. After removal of 4 bases from V and 9 bases from J, the junction contained 7 bases not matched to a gene. The CDR3 coding sequence is TGTGCCAGCAGTTCAACTAGCGGGGGGCACGGTGAGCAGTTCTTC. Translated: CASSSTSGGHGEQFF.